This entry describes one T cell receptor (beta chain). The antigen is undetermined. This sample was included in a study of cytomegalovirus exposure and HLA in healthy donors. Study findings and constraints: Investigators reported approximately 170 TCR beta chains as tied to cytomegalovirus. Later analysis identified a missense DCLRE1C variant that was linked to TCR beta V- and J-gene trimming.

The PCR employed 60 Vbeta primers together with 13 Jbeta primers. The data were produced by immunoSEQ multiplex PCR, yet TCRdb's version contains in-frame clones alone and is incomplete. Found here are some 200,000 clones, under 70% of them singletons; the top ten hold 2.5% to 3%. Sequenced input: PBMCs. This receptor was obtained from a man aged 40-55 years in good health and CMV-seropositive.

CDR3 DNA sequence: TGCGCCAGCGGCAAGACAGCGAACACTGAAGCTTTCTTT. It is translated as CASGKTANTEAFF. The rearrangement links TRBV5-1 to TRBJ1-1; TRBD1 is a possible D gene (5 bases). The V end lost 7 bases, the J end lost 1 base, and 11 bases lay between the germline ends. This CDR3 is 13 amino acids long. Germline V gives CDR1 SGHRS, CDR2 YFSETQ.